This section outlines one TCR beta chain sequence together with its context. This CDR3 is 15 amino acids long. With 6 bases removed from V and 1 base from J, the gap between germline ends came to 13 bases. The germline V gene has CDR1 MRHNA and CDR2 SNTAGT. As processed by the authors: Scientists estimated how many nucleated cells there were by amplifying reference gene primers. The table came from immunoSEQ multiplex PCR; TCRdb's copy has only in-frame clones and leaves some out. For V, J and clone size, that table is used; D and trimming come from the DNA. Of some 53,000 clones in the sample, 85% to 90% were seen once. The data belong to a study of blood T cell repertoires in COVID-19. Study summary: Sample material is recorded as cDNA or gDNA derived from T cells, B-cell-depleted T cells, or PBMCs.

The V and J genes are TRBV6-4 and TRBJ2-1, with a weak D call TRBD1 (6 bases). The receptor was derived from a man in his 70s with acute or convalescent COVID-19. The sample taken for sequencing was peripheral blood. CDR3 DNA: TGTGCCAGCAGGAAGGACAGAGGGTCCTACAATGAGCAGTTCTTC. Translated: CASRKDRGSYNEQFF.